The 18 T cell receptor beta chains given below trace back to one sample, sequenced in a study of T cell responses to AZD1222 COVID-19 vaccine. Data came from immunoSEQ multiplex PCR; TCRdb stores just in-frame clones and leaves some out. The table includes more than 55,000 clones, around three quarters detected once. Material: peripheral blood, obtained 28 days after the second AZD1222 dose. The receptors were sampled from an adult who received the AZD1222 COVID-19 vaccine.

The rearrangement uses TRBV28 and TRBJ2-3; D is undetermined. CDR1 is MDHEN and CDR2 is SYDVKM in the germline V gene. The CDR3 loop spans 13 amino acids. The germline V and J ends were trimmed by 4 bases and 4 bases, with 9 bases remaining between them. CDR3 coding DNA: TGTGCCAGCAGTTCATCCCGGGCAGATACGCAGTATTTT. As protein: CASSSSRADTQYF.

This chain joins TRBV28 and TRBJ1-1; no reliable D call. This CDR3 has 14 amino acids. V lost 7 bases and J lost 4, with 16 bases in between. Germline CDR1 and CDR2: MDHEN and SYDVKM. CDR3 protein: CASTLRGTVTEAFF. The CDR3 DNA reads TGTGCCAGCACGCTGCGGGGTACGGTCACTGAAGCTTTCTTT.

V usage is TRBV29-1 and J usage is TRBJ1-1; D not certain. In germline, CDR1 is SQVTM, CDR2 ANQGSEA. Trimming removed 4 bases at V and 5 bases at J, with 11 bases between. There are 12 residues in the CDR3. The CDR3, as DNA: TGCAGCGTTGCCCCGACTGGTACTGAAGCTTTCTTT. It translates to CSVAPTGTEAFF. The full variable domain, rest sourced from reference TRBV29-1 and TRBJ1-1, is SAVISQKPSRDICQRGTSLTIQCQVDSQVTMMFWYRQQPGQSLTLIATANQGSEATYESGFVIDKFPISRPNLTFSTLTVSNMSPEDSSIYLCSVAPTGTEAFFGQGTRLTVV.

This clone was counted between two and nine times. The chain recombines TRBV7-2 with TRBJ2-5; D is ambiguous. CDR1 SGHTA and CDR2 FQGNSA come from the germline V gene. The length of the CDR3 is 12 residues. Trimming took 5 bases from V and 7 from J, leaving 11 bases between them. The CDR3 region is CASSLGLLTQYF. In nucleotides, the CDR3 is TGTGCCAGCAGCCTCGGCCTTTTGACCCAGTACTTC.

J is TRBJ1-1 and V is TRBV19; D ambiguous. The CDR3 has 14 amino acids. V was shortened by 2 bases and J by 0 bases, with 7 bases between the two germline ends. Germline CDR1 LNHDA, CDR2 SQIVND (reference sequence). The CDR3 loop reads CASSITAMNTEAFF. In DNA, the CDR3 is TGTGCCAGTAGTATAACTGCAATGAACACTGAAGCTTTCTTT.

This clone has only one observation. The same CDR3 is also encoded by other DNA sequences in this sample. The chain couples TRBV3-1 (or the pseudogene TRBV3-2) to TRBJ2-6; no clear D. Germline lookup yields CDR1 LGHDT and CDR2 YNNKEL (reference sequence). This CDR3 comprises 15 residues. V was pared by 0 bases and J by 0 bases, with 3 bases between. The CDR3 protein is CASSQDSSGANVLTF. Here the CDR3 DNA reads TGTGCCAGCAGCCAAGATTCCTCTGGGGCCAACGTCCTGACTTTC.

This CDR3 is CASSSRTVPYEQYF. DNA for the CDR3: TGTGCCAGCAGCTCTCGGACGGTGCCCTACGAGCAGTACTTC. The rearrangement joins TRBV7-9 to TRBJ2-7; no definite D call. The CDR3 has 14 residues. Germline V gene lookup returns CDR1 SEHNR and CDR2 FQNEAQ (reference sequence). V lost 4 bases, J lost 2 bases, and 12 bases lay in between.

The chain has TRBV13 and TRBJ2-1, with D tentatively TRBD1 (6 bases). Germline assignment: CDR1 PRHDT and CDR2 FYEKMQ (reference sequence). The CDR3 has 17 residues. V was shortened by 4 bases and J by 2 bases, with 18 bases between the two germline ends. The CDR3 DNA reads as TGTGCCAGCAGCTCTCCGGGACAACACGACCCCTACAATGAGCAGTTCTTC. This encodes CASSSPGQHDPYNEQFF.

The chain's CDR3 is CASSITWGIGGYTF. The CDR3, as DNA: TGTGCCAGCAGCATTACGTGGGGAATCGGTGGCTACACCTTC. The chain carries TRBV3-1 (or the pseudogene TRBV3-2) and TRBJ1-2; no reliable D call. The CDR3 has 14 amino acids. The germline V gene encodes CDR1 LGHDT and CDR2 YNNKEL (reference sequence). Trimming cost V 5 bases and J 7 bases, with 17 bases left between them.

A single count supports this clone. This sequence joins TRBV29-1 and TRBJ1-4, with 8 bases fitting TRBD1. CDR3 length: 16 amino acids. Germline-derived CDR1 and CDR2 are SQVTM and ANQGSEA. Germline trimming cut 7 bases from V and 10 bases from J; bases unmatched to any gene: 20. CDR3 in DNA: TGCAGCGCGGGGGGCAGGGGGCCCGCAGGGGGTGGAAAACTGTTTTTT. It encodes CSAGGRGPAGGGKLFF.

This clone was seen a single time. This chain joins TRBV7-2 and TRBJ1-1; D is unresolved. Trimming took off 2 bases at V and 5 bases at J, with 18 bases between the two ends. The CDR3 runs 16 residues. The germline gives CDR1 SGHTA, CDR2 FQGNSA. The CDR3, as DNA: TGTGCCAGCAGCTTAATGTGGGGAGGTTTAAGGACTGAAGCTTTCTTT. As protein: CASSLMWGGLRTEAFF.

The chain joins TRBV24-1 to TRBJ1-4; a possible D gene is TRBD1 (5 bases). V gave up 7 bases and J gave up 6 bases, with 11 bases separating them. The CDR3 covers 13 residues. Germline loops: CDR1 KGHDR, CDR2 SFDVKD. The DNA for the CDR3 is TGTGCCACCAGGGACACAACGGATGAAAAACTGTTTTTT. It codes for CATRDTTDEKLFF.

The genes are TRBV23-1 and TRBJ1-5; D ambiguous. TRBV23-1 is marked as an open reading frame, function uncertain. Trimming cost V 5 bases and J 0 bases, with 14 bases left between them. This CDR3 has 16 residues. Here the CDR3 DNA reads TGCGCCAGCAGTGAGGGTAGACTTTATAGCAATCAGCCCCAGCATTTT. It specifies CASSEGRLYSNQPQHF.

The V and J genes are TRBV25-1 and TRBJ1-1; D may be TRBD1 (5 bases). The CDR3 extends over 12 amino acids. Germline loops: CDR1 MGHDK, CDR2 SYGVNS. V lost 3 bases and J 4 bases, leaving 6 bases between the germline ends. This chain's CDR3 is CASSEGRTEAFF. CDR3 nucleotide sequence: TGTGCCAGCAGTGAGGGACGCACTGAAGCTTTCTTT. The whole variable domain, filled in from reference TRBV25-1 and TRBJ1-1, reads EADIYQTPRYLVIGTGKKITLECSQTMGHDKMYWYQQDPGMELHLIHYSYGVNSTEKGDLSSESTVSRIRTEHFPLTLESARPSHTSQYLCASSEGRTEAFFGQGTRLTVV.

The genes are TRBV11-3 and TRBJ2-1, with TRBD1 identical over 7 bases. The junction had 5 bases not matched to a gene; V was cut back by 6 bases and J by 0 bases. CDR1 is SGHNT, CDR2 YENEEA, per germline. The CDR3 loop spans 15 amino acids. CDR3 region: CASSSGGSSYNEQFF. The CDR3 DNA is TGTGCCAGCAGTTCAGGGGGATCCTCCTACAATGAGCAGTTCTTC.

The chain uses TRBV5-1 and TRBJ1-3, with 7 nucleotides matching TRBD1. The V segment lost 5 bases and the J segment 3 bases; nucleotides outside the gene matches: 5. CDR3 length equals 14 residues. Looked up from germline, CDR1 is SGHRS and CDR2 is YFSETQ. CDR3: CASSKGAFGNTIYF. The CDR3 coding sequence is TGCGCCAGCAGTAAGGGGGCCTTTGGAAACACCATATATTTT. The full variable domain, completed using reference TRBV5-1 and TRBJ1-3, is KAGVTQTPRYLIKTRGQQVTLSCSPISGHRSVSWYQQTPGQGLQFLFEYFSETQRNKGNFPGRFSGRQFSNSRSEMNVSTLELGDSALYLCASSKGAFGNTIYFGEGSWLTVV.

The chain has TRBV28 and TRBJ1-2; D is uncertain. The CDR3 length is 15 residues. Germline values: CDR1 MDHEN, CDR2 SYDVKM. With 1 base removed from V and 4 bases from J, the gap between germline ends came to 13 bases. The CDR3 region has the DNA TGTGCCAGCAGTTTATCCCTCGTCAGGCGCTATGGCTACACCTTC. Translating gives CASSLSLVRRYGYTF.

V usage is TRBV2 and J usage is TRBJ1-6; no clear D gene. The germline gives CDR1 SNHLY, CDR2 FYNNEI. The length of the CDR3 is 16 residues. V shed 4 bases and J shed 4 bases, with 14 bases lying between them. In nucleotides, the CDR3 is TGTGCCAGCAGTGGTGACATACTAAAGTATAATTCACCCCTCCACTTT. It is translated as CASSGDILKYNSPLHF.